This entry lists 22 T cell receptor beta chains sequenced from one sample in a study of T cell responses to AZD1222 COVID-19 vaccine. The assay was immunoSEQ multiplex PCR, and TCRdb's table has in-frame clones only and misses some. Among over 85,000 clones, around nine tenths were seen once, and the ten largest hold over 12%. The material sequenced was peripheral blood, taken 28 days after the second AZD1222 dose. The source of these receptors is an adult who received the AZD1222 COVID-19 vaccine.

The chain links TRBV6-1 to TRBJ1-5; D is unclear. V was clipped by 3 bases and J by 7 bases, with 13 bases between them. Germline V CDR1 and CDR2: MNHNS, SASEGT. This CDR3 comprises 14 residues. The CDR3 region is CASSDGGVGQPQHF. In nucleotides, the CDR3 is TGTGCCAGCAGTGATGGCGGGGTTGGGCAGCCCCAGCATTTT.

The CDR3 nucleotides read TGTGCCAGTGCCGGGGAGGGTCGCCAGCCCCAGCATTTT. Protein sequence: CASAGEGRQPQHF. The J gene is TRBJ1-5, the V gene TRBV6-4; D gene unclear. The V and J ends lost 9 bases and 7 bases respectively, with 16 bases between them. CDR3 length: 13 residues. Germline V lookup: CDR1 MRHNA, CDR2 SNTAGT.

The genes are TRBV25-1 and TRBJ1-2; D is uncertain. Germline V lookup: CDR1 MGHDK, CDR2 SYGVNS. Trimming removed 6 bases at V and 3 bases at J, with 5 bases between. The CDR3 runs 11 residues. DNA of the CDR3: TGTGCCAGCAGCGACGACTATGGCTACACCTTC. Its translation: CASSDDYGYTF.

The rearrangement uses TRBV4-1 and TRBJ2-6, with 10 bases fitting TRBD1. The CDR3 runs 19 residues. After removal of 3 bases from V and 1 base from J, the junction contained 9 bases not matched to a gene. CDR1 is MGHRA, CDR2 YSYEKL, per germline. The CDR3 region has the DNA TGCGCCAGCAGCCAGCCGCGGGGACAGGGGAAATCTGGGGCCAACGTCCTGACTTTC. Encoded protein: CASSQPRGQGKSGANVLTF.

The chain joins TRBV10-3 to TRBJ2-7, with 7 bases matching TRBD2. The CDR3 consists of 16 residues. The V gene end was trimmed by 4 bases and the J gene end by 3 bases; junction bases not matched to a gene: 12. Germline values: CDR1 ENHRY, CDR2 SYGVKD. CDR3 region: CAISGSSGNEDYEQYF. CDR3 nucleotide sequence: TGTGCCATCAGTGGATCGAGCGGGAACGAGGACTACGAGCAGTACTTC.

CDR3 DNA sequence: TGTGCCAGCAACCCTCGGAGCTCCTACAATGAGCAGTTCTTC. Its protein product is CASNPRSSYNEQFF. The chain couples TRBV2 to TRBJ2-1; unclear D gene. Germline values: CDR1 SNHLY, CDR2 FYNNEI. This CDR3 is 14 amino acids long. V lost 7 bases, J lost 0 bases, and 10 bases lay in between.

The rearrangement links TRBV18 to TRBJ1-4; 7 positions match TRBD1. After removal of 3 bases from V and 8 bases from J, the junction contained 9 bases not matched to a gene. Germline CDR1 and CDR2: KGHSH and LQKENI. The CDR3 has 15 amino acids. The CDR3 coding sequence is TGTGCCAGCTCACCTCGGACAGGCGGAGGGGAAAAACTGTTTTTT. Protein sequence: CASSPRTGGGEKLFF.

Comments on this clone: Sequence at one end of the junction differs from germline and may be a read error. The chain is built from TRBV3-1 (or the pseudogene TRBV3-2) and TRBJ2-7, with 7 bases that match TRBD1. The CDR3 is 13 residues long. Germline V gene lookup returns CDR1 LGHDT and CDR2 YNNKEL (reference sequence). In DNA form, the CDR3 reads TGTGCCAGCAGCCAAGATACCTTGACAGGGCCGTTCTTC. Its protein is CASSQDTLTGPFF.

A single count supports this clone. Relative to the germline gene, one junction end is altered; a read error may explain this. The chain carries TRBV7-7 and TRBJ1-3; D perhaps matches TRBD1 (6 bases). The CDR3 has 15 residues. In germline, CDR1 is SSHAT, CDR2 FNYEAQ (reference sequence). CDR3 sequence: CASSLGQGFGNTIYF. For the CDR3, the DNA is TGTGCTAGCAGCTTAGGGCAGGGGTTCGGAAACACCATATATTTT.

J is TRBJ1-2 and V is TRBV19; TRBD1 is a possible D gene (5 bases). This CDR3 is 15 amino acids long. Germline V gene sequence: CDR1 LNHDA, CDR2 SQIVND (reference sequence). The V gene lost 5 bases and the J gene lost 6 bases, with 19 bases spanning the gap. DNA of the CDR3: TGTGCCAGTAGTCCCCCCCAGGCAGGGTGGAATGGCTACACCTTC. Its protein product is CASSPPQAGWNGYTF.

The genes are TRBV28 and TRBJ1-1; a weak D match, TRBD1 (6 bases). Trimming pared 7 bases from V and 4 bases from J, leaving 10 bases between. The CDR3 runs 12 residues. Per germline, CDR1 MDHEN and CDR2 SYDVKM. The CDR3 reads CASTGEGTEAFF. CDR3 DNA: TGTGCCAGCACAGGGGAGGGCACTGAAGCTTTCTTT.

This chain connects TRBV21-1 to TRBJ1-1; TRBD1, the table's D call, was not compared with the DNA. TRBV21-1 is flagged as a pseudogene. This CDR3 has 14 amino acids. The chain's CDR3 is CASSNGTGNTEAFF. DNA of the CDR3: TGTGCCAGCAGCAACGGGACAGGGAACACTGAAGCTTTCTTT.

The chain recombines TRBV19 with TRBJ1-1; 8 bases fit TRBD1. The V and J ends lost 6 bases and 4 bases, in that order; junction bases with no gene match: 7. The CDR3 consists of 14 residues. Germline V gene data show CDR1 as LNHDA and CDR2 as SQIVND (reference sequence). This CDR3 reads CASSRTGTGTEAFF. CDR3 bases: TGTGCCAGTAGCCGGACAGGGACGGGCACTGAAGCTTTCTTT.

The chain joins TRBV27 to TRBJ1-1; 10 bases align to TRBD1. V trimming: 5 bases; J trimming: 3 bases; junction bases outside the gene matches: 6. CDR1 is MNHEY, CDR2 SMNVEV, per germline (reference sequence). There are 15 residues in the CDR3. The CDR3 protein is CASSPRTGGHTEAFF. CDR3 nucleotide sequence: TGTGCCAGCAGTCCACGGACAGGGGGTCACACTGAAGCTTTCTTT.

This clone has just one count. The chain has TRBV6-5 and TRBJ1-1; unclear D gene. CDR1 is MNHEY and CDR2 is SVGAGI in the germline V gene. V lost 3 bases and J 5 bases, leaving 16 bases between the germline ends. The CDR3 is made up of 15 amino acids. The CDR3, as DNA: TGTGCCAGCAGTTATAGTCGGCGAGGGTTGACTGAAGCTTTCTTT. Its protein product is CASSYSRRGLTEAFF.

The chain's CDR3 is CASSRWVDTEAFF. In DNA form, the CDR3 reads TGTGCCAGCAGTCGCTGGGTCGACACTGAAGCTTTCTTT. V gene TRBV12-3 or TRBV12-4 combines with J gene TRBJ1-1, with D uncertain. This CDR3 region has 13 residues. V lost 5 bases to trimming and J lost 3 bases, with 10 bases between them.

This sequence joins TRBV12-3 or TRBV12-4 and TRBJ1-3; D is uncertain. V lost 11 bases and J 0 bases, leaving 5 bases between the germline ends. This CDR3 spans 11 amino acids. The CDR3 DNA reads TGTGCCGTACACTCTGGAAACACCATATATTTT. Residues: CAVHSGNTIYF.

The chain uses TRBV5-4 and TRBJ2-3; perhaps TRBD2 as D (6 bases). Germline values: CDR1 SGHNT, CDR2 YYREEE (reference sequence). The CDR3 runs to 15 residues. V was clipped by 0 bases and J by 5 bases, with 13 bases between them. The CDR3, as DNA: TGTGCCAGCAGCTTGGTTGACGGGAGAGGAGATACGCAGTATTTT. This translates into CASSLVDGRGDTQYF.

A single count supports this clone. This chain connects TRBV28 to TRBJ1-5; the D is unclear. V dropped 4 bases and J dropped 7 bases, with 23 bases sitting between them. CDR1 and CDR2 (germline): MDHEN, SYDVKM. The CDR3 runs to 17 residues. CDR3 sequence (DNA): TGTGCCAGCAGTTCAGCCCTGGGAAGGACTCTCGGCCAGCCCCAGCATTTT. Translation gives CASSSALGRTLGQPQHF. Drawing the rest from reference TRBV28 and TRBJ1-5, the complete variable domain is DVKVTQSSRYLVKRTGEKVFLECVQDMDHENMFWYRQDPGLGLRLIYFSYDVKMKEKGDIPEGYSVSREKKERFSLILESASTNQTSMYLCASSSALGRTLGQPQHFGDGTRLSIL.

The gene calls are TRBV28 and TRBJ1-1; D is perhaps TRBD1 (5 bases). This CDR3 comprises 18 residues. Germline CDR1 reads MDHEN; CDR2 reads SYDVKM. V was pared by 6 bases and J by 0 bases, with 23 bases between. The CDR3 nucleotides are TGTGCCAGCAGCCCCGCCGGACACGGCCTAAAAATGAACACTGAAGCTTTCTTT. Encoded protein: CASSPAGHGLKMNTEAFF.

The chain's CDR3 is CATSTSGGARTGELFF. CDR3 nucleotide sequence: TGTGCCACCAGTACTAGCGGGGGGGCTCGCACCGGGGAGCTGTTTTTT. This chain uses TRBV24-1 with TRBJ2-2, with 13 bases lining up with TRBD2. The J segment lost 4 bases and the V segment lost 6 bases, leaving 4 bases of the junction unmatched. CDR3 length: 16 residues. CDR1 and CDR2 from the germline V gene are KGHDR and SFDVKD.

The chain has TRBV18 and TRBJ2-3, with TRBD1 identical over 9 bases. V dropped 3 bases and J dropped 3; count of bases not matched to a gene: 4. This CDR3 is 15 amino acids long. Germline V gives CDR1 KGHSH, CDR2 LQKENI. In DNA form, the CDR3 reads TGTGCCAGCTCACCGCCGGGACAGGGAACAGATACGCAGTATTTT. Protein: CASSPPGQGTDTQYF.